The present T cell receptor beta chain was sequenced within a study of shared clonotypes between healthy human individuals. Findings and caveats of the study: On the whole, naive subsets had larger estimated richness than memory subsets had.

With respect to this clone: No antigen is known for it.

V was clipped by 2 bases and J by 3 bases, with 11 bases between them. The CDR3 has 15 amino acids. Germline loops: CDR1 SGHTA, CDR2 FQGNSA. Some clones are missing from TCRdb's copy, which holds only in-frame ones; the method was immunoSEQ multiplex PCR. The table has 2 million to 2.5 million clones, approximately 90% seen once. J is TRBJ1-5 and V is TRBV7-2; perhaps TRBD1 as D (6 bases). This clonotype originated in a young man in good health. Some clones in this sample may be carry-over from other donors' samples. The sample was naive CD4+ T cells from PBMCs. This sample's subset: CD45RA+ positively selected. This CDR3 reads CASSLNGGYNQPQHF. CDR3 coding DNA: TGTGCCAGCAGCTTAAATGGGGGCTACAATCAGCCCCAGCATTTT.